This T cell receptor beta chain was sequenced during a study of shared clonotypes between healthy human individuals. Study results and caveats: Memory subsets generally showed smaller estimated richness than naive subsets did. In having few donors, the study represented limited genetic and exposure-history diversity. Clonotype sharing across four donors was observed for around 5% of naive CD4 clonotypes. Rarefaction curves obtained for sorted subsets showed sequencing incomplete despite large depth.

V was pared by 5 bases and J by 4 bases, with 8 bases between. CDR3 length: 12 residues. CDR1 and CDR2 (germline): LNHDA, SQIVND (reference sequence). This clone appeared a few times. Its cognate antigen is unknown. Clones were sequenced by immunoSEQ multiplex PCR, and TCRdb holds only the in-frame ones, with some missing. The table has about 120,000 clones, over 65% seen once. Sequenced sample: memory CD8+ T cells sorted from blood. Subset indicated: CD45RO+ cells pooled with CCR7-negative TemRA cells. The TCR comes from a woman in her twenties or thirties in good health. The chain joins TRBV19 to TRBJ1-1; tentative D call: TRBD1 (6 bases). CDR3 amino acids: CASSVGATEAFF. In nucleotides, the CDR3 is TGTGCCAGTAGTGTGGGGGCCACTGAAGCTTTCTTT.